Listed here is a single TCR beta chain. Genomic DNA, the template, was used for profiling of the TCR beta VDJ and CDR3. Each CDR3 protein gets one entry after TCRdb re-called the reads with MiXCR. The table has 200,000 or so distinct CDR3 sequences, 40% to 50% seen once; the top ten hold about 9.5%. CDR1 and CDR2 from the germline V gene are KGHDR and SFDVKD. V was pared by 0 bases and J by 1 base, with 8 bases between. The CDR3 is made up of 15 amino acids. This sample stems from a study of CD8+CD57+ T cells in acquired aplastic anemia. For sequencing, patients were chosen who had shown expansion of CD8+CD57+ cells by flow cytometry.

Source material: sorted CD4+, CD8+, or CD8+CD57+ T cells (not recorded which) from PBMCs. The chain carries TRBV24-1 and TRBJ1-1, with D possibly TRBD1 on 6 matching bases. This TCR was sampled from a human donor with aplastic anemia. This CDR3 reads CATSDLKQGNTEAFF. The CDR3 nucleotides read TGTGCCACCAGTGATTTGAAACAGGGGAACACTGAAGCTTTCTTT.